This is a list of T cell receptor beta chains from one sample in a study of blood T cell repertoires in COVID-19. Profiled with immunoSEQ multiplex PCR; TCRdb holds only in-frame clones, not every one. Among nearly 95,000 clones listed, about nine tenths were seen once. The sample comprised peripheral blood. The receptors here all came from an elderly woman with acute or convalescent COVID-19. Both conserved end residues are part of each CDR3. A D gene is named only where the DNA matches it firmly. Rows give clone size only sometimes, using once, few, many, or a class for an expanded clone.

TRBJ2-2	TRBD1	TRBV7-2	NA	CASSLRGTGIGELFF	TGTGCCAGCAGCTTACGCGGGACAGGGATCGGGGAGCTGTTTTTT
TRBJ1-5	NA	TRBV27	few	CASSLARVSNQPQHF	TGTGCCAGCAGTTTGGCTCGGGTTAGCAATCAGCCCCAGCATTTT
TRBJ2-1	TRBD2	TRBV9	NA	CASSVIAGGDNEQFF	TGTGCCAGCAGCGTAATAGCGGGGGGGGACAATGAGCAGTTCTTC
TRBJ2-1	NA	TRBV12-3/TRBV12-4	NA	CASRRLSNEQFF	TGTGCCAGCAGACGACTGAGCAATGAGCAGTTCTTC
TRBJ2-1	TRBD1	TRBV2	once	CASKTGTGYNEQFF	TGTGCCAGCAAAACCGGGACAGGATACAATGAGCAGTTCTTC
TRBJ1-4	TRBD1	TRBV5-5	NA	CASSLAPGQLNEKLFF	TGTGCCAGCAGCTTGGCACCGGGACAGCTAAATGAAAAACTGTTTTTT
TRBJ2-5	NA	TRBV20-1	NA	CSARSGETQYF	TGCAGTGCTAGGTCGGGTGAGACCCAGTACTTC
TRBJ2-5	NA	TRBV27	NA	CASSSTGRGTQETQYF	TGTGCCAGCAGTTCCACAGGGAGGGGGACTCAAGAGACCCAGTACTTC
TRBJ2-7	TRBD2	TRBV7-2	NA	CASSSGLAGPYEQYF	TGTGCCAGCAGCTCCGGACTAGCGGGACCATACGAGCAGTACTTC
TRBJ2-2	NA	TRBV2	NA	CASSETATGELFF	TGTGCCAGCAGTGAAACAGCCACCGGGGAGCTGTTTTTT
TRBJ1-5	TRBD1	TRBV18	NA	CASSLRDRGGQPQHF	TGTGCCAGCTCACTCCGGGACAGGGGCGGCCAGCCCCAGCATTTT
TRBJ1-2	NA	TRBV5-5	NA	CASSLVQGGYGYTF	TGTGCCAGCAGCTTGGTTCAGGGAGGGTATGGCTACACCTTC
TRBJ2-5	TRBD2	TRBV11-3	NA	CASSLGGLAGAPRETQYF	TGTGCCAGCAGCTTAGGAGGACTAGCGGGAGCACCTCGGGAGACCCAGTACTTC
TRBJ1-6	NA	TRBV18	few	CASSPVGAYNSPLHF	TGTGCCAGCTCACCGGTGGGGGCCTACAATTCACCCCTCCACTTT
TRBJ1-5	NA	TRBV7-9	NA	CASSLENQPQHF	TGTGCCAGCAGCTTGGAGAATCAGCCCCAGCATTTT
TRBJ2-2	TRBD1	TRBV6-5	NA	CASSWTGGTGELFF	TGTGCCAGCAGTTGGACAGGAGGAACCGGGGAGCTGTTTTTT
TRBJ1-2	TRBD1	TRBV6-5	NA	CASSPRQGIVGGYTF	TGTGCCAGCAGTCCCCGACAGGGAATAGTGGGGGGCTACACCTTC
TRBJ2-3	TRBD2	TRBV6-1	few	CASSEAERERDTQYF	TGTGCCAGCAGTGAAGCGGAGCGGGAGAGGGATACGCAGTATTTT
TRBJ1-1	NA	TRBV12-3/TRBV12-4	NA	CASSLANRIEAFF	TGTGCCAGCAGTTTAGCTAACAGAATTGAAGCTTTCTTT
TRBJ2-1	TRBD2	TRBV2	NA	CASALLAGAGNEQFF	TGTGCCAGCGCCTTACTAGCGGGAGCTGGGAATGAGCAGTTCTTC
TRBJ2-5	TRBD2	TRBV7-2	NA	CASSLVGAGAPRETQYF	TGTGCCAGCAGCTTAGTAGGAGCGGGGGCCCCCCGGGAGACCCAGTACTTC
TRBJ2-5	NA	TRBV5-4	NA	CASSSGANQETQYF	TGTGCCAGCAGCTCCGGAGCGAACCAAGAGACCCAGTACTTC
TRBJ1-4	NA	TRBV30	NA	CAWSLGETGATNEKLFF	TGTGCCTGGAGTTTGGGCGAGACAGGCGCTACTAATGAAAAACTGTTTTTT
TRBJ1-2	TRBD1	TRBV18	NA	CASSLPTGQGYGYTF	TGTGCCAGCTCACTCCCTACGGGACAGGGTTATGGCTACACCTTC
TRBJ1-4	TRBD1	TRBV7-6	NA	CASSLGERQGGQKLFF	TGTGCCAGCAGCTTAGGCGAAAGACAGGGGGGACAAAAACTGTTTTTT
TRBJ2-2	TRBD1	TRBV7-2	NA	CASSPRGGQVKTGELFF	TGTGCCAGCAGCCCTAGAGGGGGACAGGTTAAAACCGGGGAGCTGTTTTTT
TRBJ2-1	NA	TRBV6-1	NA	CASSDTGTFYNEQFF	TGTGCCAGCAGTGACACCGGGACTTTCTACAATGAGCAGTTCTTC
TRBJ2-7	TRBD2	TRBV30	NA	CAWSVQLAGGGEQYF	TGTGCCTGGAGTGTACAACTAGCGGGAGGGGGCGAGCAGTACTTC
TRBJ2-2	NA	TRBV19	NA	CASSSTGTGELFF	TGTGCCAGTAGCTCAACAGGGACCGGGGAGCTGTTTTTT
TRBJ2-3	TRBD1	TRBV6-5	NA	CASSMGQGTDTQYF	TGTGCCAGCAGTATGGGACAGGGCACAGATACGCAGTATTTT
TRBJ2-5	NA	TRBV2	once	CASSPGRGATQETQYF	TGTGCCAGCAGCCCCGGCAGGGGCGCGACCCAAGAGACCCAGTACTTC
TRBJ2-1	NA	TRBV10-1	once	CASSDGGGPWNEQFF	TGCGCCAGCAGTGACGGAGGGGGCCCATGGAATGAGCAGTTCTTC
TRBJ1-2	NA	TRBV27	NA	CASRGTGLFYGYTF	TGTGCCAGCAGAGGAACAGGGTTGTTCTATGGCTACACCTTC
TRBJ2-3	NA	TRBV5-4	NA	CASSLQGGDTQYF	TGTGCCAGCAGTTTACAGGGCGGAGATACGCAGTATTTT
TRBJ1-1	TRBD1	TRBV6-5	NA	CASGGQGENTEAFF	TGTGCCAGCGGGGGACAGGGGGAGAACACTGAAGCTTTCTTT
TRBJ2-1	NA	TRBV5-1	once	CASSGWTEEQFF	TGCGCCAGCAGCGGGTGGACAGAGGAGCAGTTCTTC
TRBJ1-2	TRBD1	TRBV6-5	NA	CASRGDREGYGYTF	TGTGCCAGCAGGGGCGACAGGGAAGGGTATGGCTACACCTTC
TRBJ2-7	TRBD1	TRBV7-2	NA	CASRRGTGTSYEQYF	TGTGCCAGCAGACGAGGGACAGGCACCTCCTACGAGCAGTACTTC
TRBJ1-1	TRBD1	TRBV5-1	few	CASSSQGAPGTEAFF	TGCGCCAGCAGCTCCCAGGGGGCGCCGGGTACTGAAGCTTTCTTT
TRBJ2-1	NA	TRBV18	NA	CASSPLGTGRSWEQFF	TGTGCCAGCTCACCATTGGGGACTGGGCGAAGCTGGGAGCAGTTCTTC
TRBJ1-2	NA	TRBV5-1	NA	CASSLARRGNYGYTF	TGCGCCAGCAGCTTGGCAAGAAGGGGGAACTATGGCTACACCTTC
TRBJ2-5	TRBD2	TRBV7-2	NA	CASSPRGEQETQYF	TGTGCCAGCAGCCCCCGGGGGGAACAAGAGACCCAGTACTTC
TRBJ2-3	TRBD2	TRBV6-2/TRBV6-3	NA	CASSYSRTRADTDTQYF	TGTGCCAGCAGTTACTCTCGGACTAGAGCGGATACAGATACGCAGTATTTT
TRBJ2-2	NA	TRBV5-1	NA	CASSLLAGRGTGELFF	TGCGCCAGCAGCTTGTTGGCGGGCCGGGGCACCGGGGAGCTGTTTTTT
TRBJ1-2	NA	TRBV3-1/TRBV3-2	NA	CASSPAGGLVSYGYTF	TGTGCCAGCAGCCCCGCCGGGGGGTTGGTATCCTATGGCTACACCTTC
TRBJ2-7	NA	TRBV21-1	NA	CASSTRQGYYEQYF	TGTGCCAGCAGCACGCGACAGGGGTACTACGAGCAGTACTTC
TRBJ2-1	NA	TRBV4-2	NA	CASSQDMWEYNEQFF	TGTGCCAGCAGCCAAGACATGTGGGAGTACAATGAGCAGTTCTTC
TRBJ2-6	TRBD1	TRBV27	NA	CASSEWGQGAGANVLTF	TGTGCCAGCAGCGAGTGGGGACAGGGGGCTGGGGCCAACGTCCTGACTTTC